This T cell receptor (beta chain) was documented in a study of blood T cells in healthy people across ages (dated by TCRdb to the mid-2010s). Broadly, across the study: In model experiments, template switching captured about one uniquely barcoded TCR beta cDNA molecule for every two T cells. The study measured age-related changes in TCR beta repertoire diversity using deep sequencing normalized with unique cDNA molecular identifiers. Donors were grouped into four age groups: young (average about 15 years), middle-aged (around 39), aged (about 60) and long-lived (roughly 80). Using the same blood draw, the study looked at two additional independent replicas of 1 million unique cDNA reads for two donors, one aged 18 to 29 and the other aged 80 or older. Donors of different ages were randomly distributed across sequencing lanes to avoid experimental bias.

Paper-wide results and their limitations: The long-lived group showed more naive CD4+ T cells, fewer expanded clones and increased TCR diversity than the aged group, suggesting age selection. Because donor CMV infection status was unknown, age-related changes in expanded clonotypes were potentially confounded. Observed TCR beta diversity correlated strongly with the percentage of naive T cells measured by flow cytometry. Estimates of total diversity based on one million sequenced T cells were considered lower bounds and underestimates. As age increased, observed TCR beta diversity per million T cells dropped in a roughly linear way, and a significant reduction was already evident by age approximately 40. Because profiling used bulk unsorted PBMCs, naive and antigen-experienced compartments could not be compared conclusively.

The donors were some 39 Caucasian individuals from Russia, aged about 6 to 100 years, who were systemically healthy. Around 9.8 milliliters of peripheral blood were collected from each donor into EDTA-treated Vacutainer tubes. Ficoll-Paque density-gradient centrifugation was used to isolate PBMCs, with at least 6.5 million per sample. Trizol reagent was used to extract total RNA from the PBMCs, yielding at least 6 micrograms per sample. For every donor, flow cytometry on a PBMC aliquot measured the percentage of naive CD45RAhigh/CD27high T cells. In this sample, this clonotype turned up many times. Its antigen remains unidentified. Base qualities were left out, and no much larger clone turns up one base away. The junction shows trimming of 0 bases on V and 5 bases on J, plus 11 bases between the germline ends. According to the germline V gene, CDR1 reads SGHRS and CDR2 reads YFSETQ. Spanning cysteine to phenylalanine, the CDR3 consists of 14 amino acids. Left in the record is the CDR3 DNA by itself, 42 bases read in frame from the first base.

Library generation was performed with 5' RACE. Sequencing relied on an Illumina HiSeq 2500. A second PCR of about 7 to 12 cycles was run with a J-beta primer mix and a sample-barcoded 5' primer. Each TCR beta cDNA molecule received a unique molecular identifier from a template-switch 5' adaptor carrying 12 random nucleotides. Each sample yielded at least 2.5 million CDR3-containing paired-end reads. All of the RNA was converted into first-strand cDNA using the Mint cDNA synthesis kit, with a TRBC-specific oligonucleotide serving as the primer. After uracil-DNA glycosylase treatment, a first 18-cycle PCR used universal primers M1SS and BC2_uni_R on all cDNA. Per the original workflow: For normalization, 1 million high-quality reads were randomly selected from each sample, with every read carrying a distinct molecular identifier. Instead of being binned into consensus sequences, reads that shared molecular identifiers were thrown out. CDR3 identification, clonotype clustering and error correction used MiTCR with a Q25 quality threshold and the strictest error-elimination algorithm. Lower-bound total TCR beta diversity was estimated with a nonparametric unseen species model using Euler transformation. Clones were called with MiXCR by TCRdb after fastp trimmed the public reads at Q25, and only in-frame beta chains were retained. Rows matching on CDR3 protein sequence are summarized as one entry with the most common DNA and genes. The V and J calls were not made by the authors but by TCRdb's processing. In this sample the table shows around 870,000 distinct CDR3 sequences, around 28% of which occur a single time. Roughly 17% of the sample comes from the top ten.

The specimen sequenced was blood. The sequence joins TRBV5-1 to TRBJ1-2; a confident D gene designation cannot be given. The sequence derives from a woman older than 75 in good health. The CDR3 region: CASSLVVTGYGYTF. The DNA reads as follows: TGCGCCAGCAGCTTGGTAGTAACGGGATATGGCTACACCTTC.